Shown below are 9 T cell receptor beta chains from a single sample sequenced in a study of T cell responses to AZD1222 COVID-19 vaccine. Assay used: immunoSEQ multiplex PCR; TCRdb lists only in-frame clones, some missing. The top ten hold more than 7% of the sample, which has about 180,000 clones, 88% seen once. This specimen consisted of peripheral blood, obtained on day 0 of AZD1222 vaccination. The receptors come from an adult in good health.

The chain couples TRBV7-2 to TRBJ2-7, with TRBD1 matching over 7 bases. The V gene's germline CDR1 is SGHTA and CDR2 FQGNSA. J lost 2 bases, V lost 3 bases, and 4 bases had no gene match. The CDR3 runs 14 residues. The CDR3 loop reads CASSFRQGAYEQYF. Here the CDR3 DNA reads TGTGCCAGCAGCTTCCGACAGGGAGCCTACGAGCAGTACTTC. Using reference TRBV7-2 and TRBJ2-7 for the parts outside the CDR3, the full variable domain is GAGVSQSPSNKVTEKGKDVELRCDPISGHTALYWYRQSLGQGLEFLIYFQGNSAPDKSGLPSDRFSAERTGGSVSTLTIQRTQQEDSAVYLCASSFRQGAYEQYFGPGTRLTVT.

The gene calls are TRBV19 and TRBJ1-4, with D unclear. CDR1 is LNHDA, CDR2 SQIVND, per germline (reference sequence). The V and J ends lost 2 bases and 6 bases respectively, with 7 bases between them. The CDR3 runs to 13 residues. The CDR3 reads CASSISTDEKLFF. The DNA for the CDR3 is TGTGCCAGTAGTATAAGCACCGATGAAAAACTGTTTTTT.

In DNA form, the CDR3 reads TGTGCCCCGCGGGGGGCTAACACTGAAGCTTTCTTT. As protein: CAPRGANTEAFF. The chain couples TRBV19 to TRBJ1-1; possible D gene TRBD1, 6 bases. Per germline, CDR1 LNHDA and CDR2 SQIVND (reference sequence). V was trimmed by 11 bases and J by 2 bases, leaving 12 bases between them. The CDR3 loop spans 12 amino acids. Complete variable domain (other parts from reference TRBV19 and TRBJ1-1): DGGITQSPKYLFRKEGQNVTLSCEQNLNHDAMYWYRQDPGQGLRLIYYSQIVNDFQKGDIAEGYSVSREKKESFPLTVTSAQKNPTAFYLCAPRGANTEAFFGQGTRLTVV.

This chain links TRBV27 with TRBJ1-2; no clear D. The length of the CDR3 is 15 residues. Germline loops: CDR1 MNHEY, CDR2 SMNVEV (reference sequence). Deletions cut 5 bases from V and 1 base from J, with 14 bases between. The CDR3 spells CASSISLRSNYGYTF. DNA for the CDR3: TGTGCCAGCAGTATTTCCTTACGGAGTAACTATGGCTACACCTTC.

The chain uses TRBV7-9 and TRBJ1-3; D uncertain. This CDR3 contains 17 residues. The germline gives CDR1 SEHNR, CDR2 FQNEAQ (reference sequence). Trimming took off 5 bases at V and 0 bases at J, with 17 bases between the two ends. The CDR3: CASSRRGGLVSGNTIYF. The CDR3 nucleotides are TGTGCCAGCAGCCGCCGGGGAGGGCTCGTCTCTGGAAACACCATATATTTT.

The V gene is TRBV4-2, the J gene TRBJ2-7, with D possibly TRBD2 on 7 matching bases. V shed 3 bases and J shed 2 bases, with 23 bases lying between them. The CDR3 is 18 residues long. The germline CDR1 and CDR2 sequences are LGHNA and YNFKEQ. In DNA, the CDR3 is TGTGCCAGCAGCCAGGTGAATGAGATCGGGGGGCCCGCCTACGAGCAGTACTTC. Amino acid sequence: CASSQVNEIGGPAYEQYF.

This clone was picked up one time. V gene TRBV5-4 combines with J gene TRBJ1-1; 7 bases line up with TRBD1. CDR3 length: 12 residues. CDR1 is SGHNT, CDR2 YYREEE, per germline (reference sequence). Trimming cost V 4 bases and J 11 bases; bases outside gene matches: 8. The CDR3 nucleotides are TGTGCCAGCAGCGGGACAGCCCCCCAGGCTTTCTTT. This encodes CASSGTAPQAFF.

This chain uses TRBV5-4 with TRBJ1-1; 8 positions agree with TRBD1. Germline V gene lookup returns CDR1 SGHNT and CDR2 YYREEE (reference sequence). With 4 bases clipped from V and 5 bases from J, the junction kept 13 bases outside the gene matches. The length of the CDR3 is 16 residues. CDR3 sequence: CASSQSTGGRGTEAFF. The DNA for the CDR3 is TGTGCCAGCAGCCAATCTACAGGGGGAAGGGGGACTGAAGCTTTCTTT.

The chain has TRBV28 and TRBJ1-3; D unclear. Trimming pared 1 base from V and 2 bases from J, leaving 9 bases between. Germline V gene sequence: CDR1 MDHEN, CDR2 SYDVKM. The length of the CDR3 is 15 residues. CDR3 protein: CASSLSPGAGNTIYF. For the CDR3, the DNA is TGTGCCAGCAGTTTATCGCCGGGAGCTGGAAACACCATATATTTT.